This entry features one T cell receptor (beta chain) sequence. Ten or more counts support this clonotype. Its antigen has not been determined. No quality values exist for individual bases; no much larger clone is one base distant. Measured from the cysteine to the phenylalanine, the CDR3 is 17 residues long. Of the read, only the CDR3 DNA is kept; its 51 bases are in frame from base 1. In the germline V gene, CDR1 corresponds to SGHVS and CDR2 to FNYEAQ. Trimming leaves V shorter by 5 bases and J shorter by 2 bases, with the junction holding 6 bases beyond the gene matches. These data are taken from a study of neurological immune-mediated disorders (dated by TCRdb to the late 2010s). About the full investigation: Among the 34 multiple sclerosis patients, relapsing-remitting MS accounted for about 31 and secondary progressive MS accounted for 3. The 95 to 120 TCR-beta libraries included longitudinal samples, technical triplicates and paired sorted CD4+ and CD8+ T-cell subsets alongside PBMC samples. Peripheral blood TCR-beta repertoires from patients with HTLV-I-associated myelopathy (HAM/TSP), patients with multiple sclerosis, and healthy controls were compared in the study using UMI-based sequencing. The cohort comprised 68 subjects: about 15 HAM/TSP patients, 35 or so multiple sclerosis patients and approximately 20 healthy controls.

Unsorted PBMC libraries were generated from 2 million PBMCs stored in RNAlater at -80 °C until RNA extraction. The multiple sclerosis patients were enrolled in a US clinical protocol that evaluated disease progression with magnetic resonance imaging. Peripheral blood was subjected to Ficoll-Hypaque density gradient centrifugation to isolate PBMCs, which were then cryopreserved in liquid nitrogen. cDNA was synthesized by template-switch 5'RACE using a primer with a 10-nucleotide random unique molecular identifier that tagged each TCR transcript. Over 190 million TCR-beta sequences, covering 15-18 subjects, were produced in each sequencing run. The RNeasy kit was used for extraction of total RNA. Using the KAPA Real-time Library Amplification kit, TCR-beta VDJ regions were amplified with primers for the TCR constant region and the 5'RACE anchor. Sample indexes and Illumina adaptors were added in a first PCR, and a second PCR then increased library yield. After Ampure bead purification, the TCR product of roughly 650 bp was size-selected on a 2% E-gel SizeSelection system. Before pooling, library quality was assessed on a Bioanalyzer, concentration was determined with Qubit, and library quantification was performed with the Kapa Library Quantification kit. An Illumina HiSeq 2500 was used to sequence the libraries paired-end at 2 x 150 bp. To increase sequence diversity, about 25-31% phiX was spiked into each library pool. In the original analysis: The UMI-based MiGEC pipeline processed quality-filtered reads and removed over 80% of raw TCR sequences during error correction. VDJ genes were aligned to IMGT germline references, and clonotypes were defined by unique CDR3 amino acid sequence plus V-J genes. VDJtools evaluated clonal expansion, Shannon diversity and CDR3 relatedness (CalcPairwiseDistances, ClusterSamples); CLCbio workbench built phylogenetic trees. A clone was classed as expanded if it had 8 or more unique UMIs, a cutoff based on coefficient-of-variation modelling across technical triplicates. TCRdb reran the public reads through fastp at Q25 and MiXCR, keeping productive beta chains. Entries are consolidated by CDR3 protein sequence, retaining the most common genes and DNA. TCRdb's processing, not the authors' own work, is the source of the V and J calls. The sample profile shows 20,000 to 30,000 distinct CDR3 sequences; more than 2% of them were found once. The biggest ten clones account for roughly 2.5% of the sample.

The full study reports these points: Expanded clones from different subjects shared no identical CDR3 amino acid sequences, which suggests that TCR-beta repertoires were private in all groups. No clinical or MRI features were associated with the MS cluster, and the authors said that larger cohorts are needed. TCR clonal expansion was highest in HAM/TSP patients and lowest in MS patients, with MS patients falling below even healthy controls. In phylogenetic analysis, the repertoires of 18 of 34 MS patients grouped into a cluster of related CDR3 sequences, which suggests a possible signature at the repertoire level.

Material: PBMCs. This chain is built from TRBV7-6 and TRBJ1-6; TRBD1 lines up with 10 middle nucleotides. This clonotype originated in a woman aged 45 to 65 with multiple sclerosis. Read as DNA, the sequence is TGTGCCAGCAGCCCATGGACAGGGGGTGCCTATAATTCACCCCTCCACTTT. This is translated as CASSPWTGGAYNSPLHF.